Sequencing of this TCR beta chain was carried out in a study of blood T cell repertoires in COVID-19. Cohort assignment relied on participant-reported clinical history. Two negative PCRs, clearance, or symptom resolution were required of recovered Cohort 3 donors. Data came from immunoSEQ multiplex PCR; TCRdb stores just in-frame clones and leaves some out. The repertoire has approximately 150,000 clones, 85% of them found once; the top ten carry 6.2%. V lost 5 bases and J lost 1; bases outside the gene matches: 8. Germline loops: CDR1 SGHVS, CDR2 FQNEAQ. The CDR3 spans 16 residues. The receptor comes from a woman in her 40s who had recovered from COVID-19. The chain employs TRBV7-8 and TRBJ1-1; 9 bases are a match to TRBD1. Sequenced material: PBMCs or T cells enriched from blood (not recorded which). The CDR3 sequence is CASSVDRGWRNTEAFF. CDR3 DNA sequence: TGTGCCAGCAGCGTAGACAGGGGGTGGCGGAACACTGAAGCTTTCTTT.